Below, 14 T cell receptor beta chains from the same sample are listed, as sequenced in a study of naive CD8 T cells in extremely preterm neonates. The protocol was immunoSEQ multiplex PCR, while the TCRdb copy is restricted to in-frame clones and leaves out a portion. The table shows approximately 5,200 clones, with 95% to 98% occurring only once. The sequencing sample was made of naive CD8+ T cells from blood. These receptors were taken from a human donor in good health.

The gene calls are TRBV4-1 and TRBJ2-2, with TRBD1 matching 9 bases. CDR3 size: 16 residues. Germline-derived CDR1 and CDR2 are MGHRA and YSYEKL. With V trimmed by 0 bases and J by 4 bases, 3 bases remained unmatched. Written as DNA, the CDR3 is TGCGCCAGCAGCCAAGATAGGACAGGGGTCACCGGGGAGCTGTTTTTT. It specifies CASSQDRTGVTGELFF.

CDR3 sequence (DNA): TGTGCCAGCGCCGCTAGCGGGGCTCCCTGGCTGTACTTC. It encodes CASAASGAPWLYF. The chain links TRBV28 to TRBJ2-5; 9 nucleotides agree with TRBD2. The V gene end was trimmed by 8 bases and the J gene end by 13 bases; junction bases not matched to a gene: 14. From germline, CDR1 is MDHEN and CDR2 SYDVKM. This CDR3 has 13 residues.

V is TRBV4-3 and J is TRBJ1-2, with 9 nucleotides matching TRBD1. The ends lost 0 bases at V and 5 bases at J; junction bases unmatched: 4. CDR3 size: 15 residues. Germline CDR1 and CDR2: LGHNA and YSLEER. The CDR3, as DNA: TGCGCCAGCAGCCAAGATCGAGGGACAGGGTATGGCTACACCTTC. Residues: CASSQDRGTGYGYTF.

In this sample, this clone turned up once. The CDR3 DNA reads as TGTGCCAGCAGCTTAGTCAGGGGGCTCGTAGATACGCAGTATTTT. As protein: CASSLVRGLVDTQYF. The chain couples TRBV11-2 to TRBJ2-3, with 8 bases aligning to TRBD1. V dropped 1 base and J dropped 5; count of bases not matched to a gene: 5. CDR1 is SGHAT and CDR2 is FQNNGV in the germline V gene. CDR3 length equals 15 residues.

The chain combines TRBV4-1 with TRBJ1-2, with TRBD1 as a possible D gene (5 bases). Germline lookup yields CDR1 MGHRA and CDR2 YSYEKL. This CDR3 contains 15 residues. Trimming removed 1 base from V and 1 base from J, with 10 bases in between. For the CDR3, the DNA is TGCGCCAGCAGCCAAGGCCAGGGATATAACTATGGCTACACCTTC. Its protein is CASSQGQGYNYGYTF.

This chain joins TRBV7-9 and TRBJ2-5; 11 bases fit TRBD2. The CDR3 runs 17 residues. From germline, CDR1 is SEHNR and CDR2 FQNEAQ (reference sequence). The ends lost 2 bases at V and 0 bases at J; junction bases unmatched: 5. The DNA for the CDR3 is TGTGCCAGCAGCTTATCTAGCGGGGGGCCGCACCAAGAGACCCAGTACTTC. This translates into CASSLSSGGPHQETQYF. Looking up the rest from reference TRBV7-9 and TRBJ2-5 gives the full variable domain: DTGVSQNPRHKITKRGQNVTFRCDPISEHNRLYWYRQTLGQGPEFLTYFQNEAQLEKSRLLSDRFSAERPKGSFSTLEIQRTEQGDSAMYLCASSLSSGGPHQETQYFGPGTRLLVL.

Concerning this clone: An end of the junction does not agree with germline; a read error may underlie this. This rearrangement joins TRBV27 to TRBJ1-5, with a tentative D call TRBD1 (6 bases). The CDR3 is 14 amino acids. Germline loops: CDR1 MNHEY, CDR2 SMNVEV (reference sequence). The CDR3 protein is CASSLSGVNQPQHF. CDR3 DNA: TGTGCCAGCAGTCTATCAGGGGTGAATCAGCCCCAGCATTTT.

The chain couples TRBV27 to TRBJ1-5; TRBD1 might be the D (6 bases). Germline-derived CDR1 and CDR2 are MNHEY and SMNVEV (reference sequence). The V and J ends lost 3 bases and 6 bases respectively, with 9 bases between them. The CDR3 is made up of 13 amino acids. The CDR3 DNA reads TGTGCCAGCAGTTTCAACAGGGCTCAGCCCCAGCATTTT. Protein product: CASSFNRAQPQHF.

The chain carries TRBV28 and TRBJ1-2, with a weak D call TRBD1 (5 bases). The germline CDR1 and CDR2 sequences are MDHEN and SYDVKM. V was pared by 3 bases and J by 3 bases, with 23 bases between. The CDR3 has 18 amino acids. The chain's CDR3 is CASSLAREALRTYYGYTF. Written as DNA, the CDR3 is TGTGCCAGCAGTTTGGCCAGGGAGGCGCTAAGGACCTACTATGGCTACACCTTC.

This chain links TRBV5-4 with TRBJ2-1, with TRBD2 identical over 11 bases. The trim removed 3 bases at V and 8 bases at J, leaving 16 bases unmatched. The germline CDR1 and CDR2 sequences are SGHNT and YYREEE (reference sequence). This CDR3 is 18 amino acids long. CDR3: CASSSPGASGGSSDEQFF. The CDR3 nucleotides read TGTGCCAGCAGCTCCCCCGGGGCTAGCGGGGGGTCTAGCGATGAGCAGTTCTTC. Variable domain in full (rest from reference TRBV5-4 and TRBJ2-1): ETGVTQSPTHLIKTRGQQVTLRCSSQSGHNTVSWYQQALGQGPQFIFQYYREEENGRGNFPPRFSGLQFPNYSSELNVNALELDDSALYLCASSSPGASGGSSDEQFFGPGTRLTVL.

V gene TRBV25-1 combines with J gene TRBJ2-5; tentative D call: TRBD1 (5 bases). CDR1 and CDR2 from the germline V gene are MGHDK and SYGVNS. The CDR3 totals 14 residues. V was clipped by 2 bases and J by 2 bases, with 9 bases between them. DNA for the CDR3: TGTGCCAGCAGTGAAGGACACCTTCAAGAGACCCAGTACTTC. Protein sequence: CASSEGHLQETQYF. Using reference TRBV25-1 and TRBJ2-5 for the parts outside the CDR3, the full variable domain is EADIYQTPRYLVIGTGKKITLECSQTMGHDKMYWYQQDPGMELHLIHYSYGVNSTEKGDLSSESTVSRIRTEHFPLTLESARPSHTSQYLCASSEGHLQETQYFGPGTRLLVL.

About this clone: Other DNA sequences within the sample encode an identical CDR3. This chain connects TRBV9 to TRBJ2-3, with 10 bases identical to TRBD2. Per germline, CDR1 SGDLS and CDR2 YYNGEE. J was trimmed by 0 bases and V by 0 bases; bases with no gene match: 4. This CDR3 region has 17 residues. The CDR3, as DNA: TGTGCCAGCAGCGTAGCTAAAGCGGGGGGGAGCACAGATACGCAGTATTTT. Translation: CASSVAKAGGSTDTQYF.

This chain connects TRBV7-6 to TRBJ1-3; TRBD1 might be the D (5 bases). CDR1 and CDR2 from the germline V gene are SGHVS and FNYEAQ. The germline V and J ends were trimmed by 1 base and 10 bases, with 8 bases remaining between them. The CDR3 covers 12 residues. The CDR3 DNA follows: TGTGCCAGCAGCTTAGATCCAGGGACCATATATTTT. Protein sequence: CASSLDPGTIYF.

The chain combines TRBV11-2 with TRBJ2-7, with 8 positions matching TRBD1. Germline values: CDR1 SGHAT, CDR2 FQNNGV. J was trimmed by 6 bases and V by 5 bases; bases with no gene match: 3. The CDR3 contains 12 residues. CDR3 bases: TGTGCCAGCAGCGAGGACAGGGTCGAGCAGTACGTC. Amino acids: CASSEDRVEQYV.